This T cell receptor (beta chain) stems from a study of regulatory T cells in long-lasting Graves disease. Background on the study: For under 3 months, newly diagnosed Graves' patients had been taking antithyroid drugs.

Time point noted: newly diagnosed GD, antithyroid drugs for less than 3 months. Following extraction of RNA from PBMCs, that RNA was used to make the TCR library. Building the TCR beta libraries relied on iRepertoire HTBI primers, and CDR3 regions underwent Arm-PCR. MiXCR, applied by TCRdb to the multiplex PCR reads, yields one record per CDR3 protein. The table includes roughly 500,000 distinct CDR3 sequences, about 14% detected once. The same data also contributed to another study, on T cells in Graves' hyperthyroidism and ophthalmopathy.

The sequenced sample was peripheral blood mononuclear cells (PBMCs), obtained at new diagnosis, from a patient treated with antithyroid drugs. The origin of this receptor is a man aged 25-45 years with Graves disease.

The CDR3 region has the DNA TGTGCCAGCAACCGGGAAGGGGTAAACGGGGAGCTGTTTTTT. This sequence encodes CASNREGVNGELFF. The chain links TRBV12-3 or TRBV12-4 to TRBJ2-2; tentatively, D is TRBD1 or TRBD2 (5 bases each). The V and J ends lost 7 bases and 7 bases respectively, with 16 bases between them. CDR3 length: 14 amino acids.